A single sample gave rise to the 11 T cell receptor beta chains below, sequenced in a study of immune evolution from preneoplasia to lung adenocarcinoma (dated by TCRdb to the early 2020s). Preparation of the library involved the immunoSEQ multiplex PCR assay. The immuneACCESS repertoire file appears here via TCRdb, limited to in-frame rearrangements. These files lack a portion of the clones; in checked studies, under half of the deficit traces to unresolved V genes, and the cause of the others is not known. Present in this sample are 30,000 to 45,000 clones, 74% of which were seen just once. Approximately 6.2% of the sample is held by the ten biggest clonotypes. Sequenced sample: FFPE invasive lung adenocarcinoma tissue. The cell subset or site label of this sample denotes: frankly invasive lung adenocarcinoma (ADC). Every receptor here comes from a person between 60 and 69 years old with lung adenocarcinoma.

This chain joins TRBV5-1 and TRBJ1-1; 8 bases are a match to TRBD1. The trim removed 4 bases at V and 4 bases at J, leaving 9 bases unmatched. The CDR3 is 15 amino acids. Germline V gene data show CDR1 as SGHRS and CDR2 as YFSETQ. The CDR3 region is CASSRTDRVGTEAFF. DNA for the CDR3: TGCGCCAGCAGCAGGACGGACAGGGTGGGCACTGAAGCTTTCTTT.

V usage is TRBV28 and J usage is TRBJ1-5; D gene uncertain. Germline V gene data show CDR1 as MDHEN and CDR2 as SYDVKM. The CDR3 consists of 12 residues. V was cut by 7 bases and J by 9 bases, with 13 bases left in between. The CDR3 sequence is CASTERGLPQHF. In DNA form, the CDR3 reads TGTGCCAGCACCGAGCGGGGTTTGCCCCAGCATTTT. The full variable domain, in which reference TRBV28 and TRBJ1-5 provide the parts outside the CDR3, is DVKVTQSSRYLVKRTGEKVFLECVQDMDHENMFWYRQDPGLGLRLIYFSYDVKMKEKGDIPEGYSVSREKKERFSLILESASTNQTSMYLCASTERGLPQHFGDGTRLSIL.

The chain uses TRBV18 and TRBJ2-2, with D perhaps assigned TRBD1 or TRBD2 (6 bases each). This CDR3 is 15 amino acids long. Germline CDR1 is KGHSH and CDR2 is LQKENI. Trimming pared 6 bases from V and 5 bases from J, leaving 16 bases between. Here the CDR3 DNA reads TGTGCCAGCTCTCCAAGCGGAGGGGGGACCGGGGAGCTGTTTTTT. This gives the protein CASSPSGGGTGELFF.

The J gene is TRBJ2-5, the V gene TRBV7-9, with D unresolved. V was shortened by 5 bases and J by 1 base, with 8 bases between the two germline ends. CDR3 length: 13 amino acids. CDR1 is SEHNR, CDR2 FQNEAQ, per germline (reference sequence). Here the CDR3 reads CASSLPPQETQYF. CDR3 nucleotides: TGTGCCAGCAGCCTTCCCCCCCAAGAGACCCAGTACTTC.

This clone has more than one count but fewer than ten. This chain uses TRBV21-1 with TRBJ1-4. TRBV21-1 is a listed pseudogene. This CDR3 has 11 amino acids. CDR3 protein: CASSKYRTLFF. CDR3 in DNA: TGTGCCAGCAGCAAATACCGGACTCTGTTTTTT.

This clone was counted between two and nine times. V gene TRBV7-3 combines with J gene TRBJ2-1; D gene uncertain. Germline assignment: CDR1 SGHTA and CDR2 FQGTGA. The CDR3 runs 15 residues. Trimming left V 5 bases short and J 0 bases short, with 11 bases between. The CDR3 is CASSPTYSSYNEQFF. In nucleotides, the CDR3 is TGTGCCAGCAGCCCAACTTATAGCTCCTACAATGAGCAGTTCTTC. The full variable domain, with the rest looked up from reference TRBV7-3 and TRBJ2-1, is GAGVSQTPSNKVTEKGKYVELRCDPISGHTALYWYRQSLGQGPEFLIYFQGTGAADDSGLPNDRFFAVRPEGSVSTLKIQRTERGDSAVYLCASSPTYSSYNEQFFGPGTRLTVL.

This clone was observed a single time. One end of the junction fails to match germline, which may point to a read error. The chain couples TRBV5-4 to TRBJ2-1, with D possibly matching TRBD2 (5 bases). Germline CDR1 reads SGHNT; CDR2 reads YYREEE (reference sequence). This CDR3 contains 15 residues. The CDR3 here is CASSLDWPSYNEQFF. The CDR3 DNA reads as TGTGCCAGCAGTTTGGACTGGCCTTCCTACAATGAGCAGTTCTTC.

This chain links TRBV4-1 with TRBJ2-3, with D perhaps matching TRBD1 or TRBD2 (5 bases each). Trimming cost V 0 bases and J 2 bases, with 18 bases left between them. This CDR3 is 18 amino acids long. From germline, CDR1 is MGHRA and CDR2 YSYEKL. The CDR3: CASSQDPGLGETTDTQYF. CDR3 nucleotides: TGCGCCAGCAGCCAAGATCCCGGTTTGGGGGAAACCACAGATACGCAGTATTTT.

V is TRBV7-9 and J is TRBJ1-1; D might be TRBD1 (6 bases). Trimming removed 3 bases from V and 5 bases from J, with 13 bases in between. Per germline, CDR1 SEHNR and CDR2 FQNEAQ (reference sequence). This CDR3 contains 14 residues. CDR3 residues: CASSLGRGRTEAFF. As DNA, the CDR3 is TGTGCCAGCAGCTTGGGGCGGGGGCGGACTGAAGCTTTCTTT.

For the CDR3, the DNA is TGTGCCAGCAGCTCAGGGGAGCGTCAGCCCCAGCATTTT. This translates into CASSSGERQPQHF. V gene TRBV7-2 combines with J gene TRBJ1-5; tentative D call: TRBD1 (6 bases). The CDR3 totals 13 residues. The V gene lost 4 bases and the J gene lost 6 bases, with 10 bases spanning the gap. Looked up from germline, CDR1 is SGHTA and CDR2 is FQGNSA.

The chain is built from TRBV5-5 and TRBJ1-1; D might be TRBD1 (5 bases). The germline gives CDR1 SGHKS, CDR2 YYEKEE (reference sequence). V lost 5 bases and J lost 2, with 13 bases in between. There are 14 residues in the CDR3. The DNA for the CDR3 is TGTGCCAGCAGAACGGGACTGGGAAACACTGAAGCTTTCTTT. It translates to CASRTGLGNTEAFF.